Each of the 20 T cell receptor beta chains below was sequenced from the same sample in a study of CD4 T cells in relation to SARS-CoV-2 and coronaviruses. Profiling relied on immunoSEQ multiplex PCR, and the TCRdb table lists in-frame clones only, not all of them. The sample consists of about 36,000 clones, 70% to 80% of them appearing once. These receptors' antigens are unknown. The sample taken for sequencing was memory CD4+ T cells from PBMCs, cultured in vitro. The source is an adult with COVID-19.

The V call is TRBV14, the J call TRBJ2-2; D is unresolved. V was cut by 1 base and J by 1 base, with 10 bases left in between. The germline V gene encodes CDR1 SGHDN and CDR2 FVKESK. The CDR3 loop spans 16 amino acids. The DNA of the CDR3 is TGTGCCAGCAGCCAAGCCCCAGTAAGGAACACCGGGGAGCTGTTTTTT. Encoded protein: CASSQAPVRNTGELFF.

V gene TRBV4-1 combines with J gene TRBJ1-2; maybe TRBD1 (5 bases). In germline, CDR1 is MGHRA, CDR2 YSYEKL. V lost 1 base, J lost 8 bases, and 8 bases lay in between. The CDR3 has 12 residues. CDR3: CASSQAGWGYTF. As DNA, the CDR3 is TGCGCCAGCAGCCAAGCAGGGTGGGGCTACACCTTC.

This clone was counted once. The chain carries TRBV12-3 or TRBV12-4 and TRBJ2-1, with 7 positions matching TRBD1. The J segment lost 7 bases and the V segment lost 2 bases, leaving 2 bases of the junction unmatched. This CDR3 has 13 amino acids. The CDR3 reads CASSLWTGNEQFF. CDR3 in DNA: TGTGCCAGCAGTTTATGGACAGGTAATGAGCAGTTCTTC.

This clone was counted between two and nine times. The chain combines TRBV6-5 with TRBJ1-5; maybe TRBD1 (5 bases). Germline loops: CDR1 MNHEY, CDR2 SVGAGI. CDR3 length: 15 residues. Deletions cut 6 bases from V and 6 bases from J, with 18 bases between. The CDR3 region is CASRRGKTEGQPQHF. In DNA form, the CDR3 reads TGTGCCAGCAGACGCGGGAAGACAGAGGGTCAGCCCCAGCATTTT.

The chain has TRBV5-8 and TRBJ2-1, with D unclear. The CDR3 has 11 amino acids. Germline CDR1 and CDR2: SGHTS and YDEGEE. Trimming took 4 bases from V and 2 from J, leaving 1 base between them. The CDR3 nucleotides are TGTGCCAGCAGCCCCTACAATGAGCAGTTCTTC. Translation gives CASSPYNEQFF.

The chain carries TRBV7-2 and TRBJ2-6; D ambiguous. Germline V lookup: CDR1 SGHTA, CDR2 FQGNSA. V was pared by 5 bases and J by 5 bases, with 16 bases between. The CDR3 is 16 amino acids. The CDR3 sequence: CASSQPGVGWANVLTF. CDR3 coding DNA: TGTGCCAGCAGCCAACCGGGTGTAGGCTGGGCCAACGTCCTGACTTTC.

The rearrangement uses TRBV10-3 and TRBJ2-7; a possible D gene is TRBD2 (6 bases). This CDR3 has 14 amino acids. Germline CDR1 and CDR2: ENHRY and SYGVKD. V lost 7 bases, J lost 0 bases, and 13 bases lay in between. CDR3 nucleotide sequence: TGTGCCATCAAACCGGGACTTGACTCCTACGAGCAGTACTTC. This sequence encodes CAIKPGLDSYEQYF.

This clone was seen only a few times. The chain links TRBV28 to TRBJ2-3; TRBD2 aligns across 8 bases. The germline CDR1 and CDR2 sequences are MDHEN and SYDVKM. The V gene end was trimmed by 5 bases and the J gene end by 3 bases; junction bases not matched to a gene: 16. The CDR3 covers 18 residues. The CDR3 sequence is CASSLYRGTRLRTDTQYF. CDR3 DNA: TGTGCCAGCAGTCTCTATAGGGGGACTAGATTGAGGACAGATACGCAGTATTTT.

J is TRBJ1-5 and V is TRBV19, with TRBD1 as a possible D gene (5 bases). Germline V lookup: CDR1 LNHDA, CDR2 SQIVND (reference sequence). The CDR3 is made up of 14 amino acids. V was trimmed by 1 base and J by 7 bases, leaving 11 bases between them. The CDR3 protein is CASSIGGRHQPQHF. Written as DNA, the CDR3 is TGTGCCAGTAGTATAGGGGGCAGGCACCAGCCCCAGCATTTT.

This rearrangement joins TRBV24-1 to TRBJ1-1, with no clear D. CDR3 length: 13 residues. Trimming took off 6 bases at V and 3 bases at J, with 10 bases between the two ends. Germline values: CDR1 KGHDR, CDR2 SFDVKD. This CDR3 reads CATSFPGDTEAFF. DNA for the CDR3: TGTGCCACCAGTTTTCCTGGGGACACTGAAGCTTTCTTT.

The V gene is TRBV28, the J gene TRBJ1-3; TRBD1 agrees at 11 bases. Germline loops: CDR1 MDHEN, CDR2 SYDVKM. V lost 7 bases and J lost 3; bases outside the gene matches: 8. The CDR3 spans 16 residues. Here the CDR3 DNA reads TGTGCCAGCACCAAGGCCGGGACAGGGGGTGGAAACACCATATATTTT. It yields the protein CASTKAGTGGGNTIYF. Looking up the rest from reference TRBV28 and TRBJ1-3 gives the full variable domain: DVKVTQSSRYLVKRTGEKVFLECVQDMDHENMFWYRQDPGLGLRLIYFSYDVKMKEKGDIPEGYSVSREKKERFSLILESASTNQTSMYLCASTKAGTGGGNTIYFGEGSWLTVV.

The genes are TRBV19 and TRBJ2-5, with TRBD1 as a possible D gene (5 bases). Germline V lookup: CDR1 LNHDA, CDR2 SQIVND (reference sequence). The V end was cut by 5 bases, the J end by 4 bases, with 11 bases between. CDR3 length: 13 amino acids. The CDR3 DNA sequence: TGTGCCAGTAGTTTTCAGGGTGGAGAGACCCAGTACTTC. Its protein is CASSFQGGETQYF.

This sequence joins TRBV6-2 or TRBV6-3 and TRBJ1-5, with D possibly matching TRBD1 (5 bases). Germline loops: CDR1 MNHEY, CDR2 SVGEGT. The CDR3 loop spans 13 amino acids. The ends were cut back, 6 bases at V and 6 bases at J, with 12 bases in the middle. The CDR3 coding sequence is TGTGCCAGCAGCCGTCAGGGAAGTCAGCCCCAGCATTTT. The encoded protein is CASSRQGSQPQHF.

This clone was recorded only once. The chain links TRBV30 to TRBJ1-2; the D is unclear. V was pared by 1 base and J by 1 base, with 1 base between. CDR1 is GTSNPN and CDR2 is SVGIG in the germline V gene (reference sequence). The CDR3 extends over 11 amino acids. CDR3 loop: CAWSGNYGYTF. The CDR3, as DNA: TGTGCCTGGAGTGGTAACTATGGCTACACCTTC. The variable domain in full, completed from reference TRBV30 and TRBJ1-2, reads SQTIHQWPATLVQPVGSPLSLECTVEGTSNPNLYWYRQAAGRGLQLLFYSVGIGQISSEVPQNLSASRPQDRQFILSSKKLLLSDSGFYLCAWSGNYGYTFGSGTRLTVV.

CDR3 region: CASRTEGPSGTYEQYF. Here the CDR3 DNA reads TGTGCCAGCAGGACCGAGGGACCCTCGGGCACGTACGAGCAGTACTTC. J is TRBJ2-7 and V is TRBV28, with D perhaps being TRBD1 or TRBD2 (5 bases each). CDR1 is MDHEN, CDR2 SYDVKM, per germline. This CDR3 region has 16 residues. The V end lost 6 bases, the J end lost 4 bases, and 22 bases lay between the germline ends. The full variable domain, completed using reference TRBV28 and TRBJ2-7, is DVKVTQSSRYLVKRTGEKVFLECVQDMDHENMFWYRQDPGLGLRLIYFSYDVKMKEKGDIPEGYSVSREKKERFSLILESASTNQTSMYLCASRTEGPSGTYEQYFGPGTRLTVT.

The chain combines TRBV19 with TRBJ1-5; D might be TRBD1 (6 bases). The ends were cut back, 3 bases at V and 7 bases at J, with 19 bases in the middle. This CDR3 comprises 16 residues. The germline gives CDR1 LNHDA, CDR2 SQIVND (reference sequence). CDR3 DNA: TGTGCCAGTAGTATTGGGGGCCCTCAGCTCCTACAGCCCCAGCATTTT. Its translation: CASSIGGPQLLQPQHF.

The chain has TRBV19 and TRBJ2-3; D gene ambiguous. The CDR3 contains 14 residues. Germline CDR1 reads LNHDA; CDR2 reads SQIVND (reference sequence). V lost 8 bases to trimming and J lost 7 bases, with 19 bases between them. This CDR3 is CASSTQKEKNTQYF. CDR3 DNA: TGTGCCAGTTCGACACAAAAAGAAAAAAATACGCAGTATTTT. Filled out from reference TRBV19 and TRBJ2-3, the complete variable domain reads DGGITQSPKYLFRKEGQNVTLSCEQNLNHDAMYWYRQDPGQGLRLIYYSQIVNDFQKGDIAEGYSVSREKKESFPLTVTSAQKNPTAFYLCASSTQKEKNTQYFGPGTRLTVL.

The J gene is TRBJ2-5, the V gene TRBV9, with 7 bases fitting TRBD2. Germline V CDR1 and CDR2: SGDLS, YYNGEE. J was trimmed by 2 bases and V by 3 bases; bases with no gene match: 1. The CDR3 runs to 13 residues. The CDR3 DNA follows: TGTGCCAGCAGCGCGGGACTACAAGAGACCCAGTACTTC. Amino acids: CASSAGLQETQYF.

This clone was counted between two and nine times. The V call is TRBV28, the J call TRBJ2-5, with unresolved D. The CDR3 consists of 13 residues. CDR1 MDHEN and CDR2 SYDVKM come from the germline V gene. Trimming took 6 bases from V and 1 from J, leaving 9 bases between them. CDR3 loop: CASRFQVQETQYF. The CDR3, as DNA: TGTGCCAGCAGGTTTCAAGTCCAAGAGACCCAGTACTTC.

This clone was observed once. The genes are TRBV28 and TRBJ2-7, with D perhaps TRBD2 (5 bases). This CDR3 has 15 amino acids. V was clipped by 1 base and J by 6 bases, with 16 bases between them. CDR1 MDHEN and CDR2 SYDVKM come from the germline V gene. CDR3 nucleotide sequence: TGTGCCAGCAGTTTATCTCGAGGGCTAAAGGGCGAGCAGTACTTC. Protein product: CASSLSRGLKGEQYF.